Each of the 23 T cell receptor beta chains below was sequenced from the same sample in a study of cytomegalovirus exposure and HLA in healthy donors. The protocol was immunoSEQ multiplex PCR, while the TCRdb copy is restricted to in-frame clones and leaves out a portion. The sample shows about 160,000 clones, more than 70% of them seen only once. Sequenced input: PBMCs. These receptor sequences come from a young man in good health and CMV-seronegative.

The genes are TRBV5-1 and TRBJ2-5; 7 bases match TRBD1. This CDR3 region has 13 residues. In germline, CDR1 is SGHRS, CDR2 YFSETQ. The ends lost 1 base at V and 3 bases at J; junction bases unmatched: 0. The CDR3 DNA reads as TGCGCCAGCAGCTTGACAGGGGAAGAGACCCAGTACTTC. Translated: CASSLTGEETQYF.

The V and J genes are TRBV6-1 and TRBJ1-2, with D possibly matching TRBD1 (5 bases). V shed 7 bases and J shed 8 bases, with 14 bases lying between them. The CDR3 consists of 12 residues. Per germline, CDR1 MNHNS and CDR2 SASEGT. The CDR3 sequence: CASNIGVWGYTF. The CDR3 DNA is TGTGCCAGCAACATAGGGGTTTGGGGCTACACCTTC.

The chain has TRBV12-5 and TRBJ2-2; 9 nucleotides align to TRBD1. This CDR3 has 15 residues. V gave up 7 bases and J gave up 3 bases; unmatched junction bases: 6. CDR1 is LGHNT, CDR2 FRNRAP, per germline. CDR3 sequence: CASANRQGDTGELFF. For the CDR3, the DNA is TGTGCTAGTGCCAACAGACAGGGGGACACCGGGGAGCTGTTTTTT.

The chain has TRBV6-1 and TRBJ1-1; the match to TRBD1 covers 9 bases. Unmatched junction bases numbered 8, after V lost 4 bases and J lost 5 bases. The CDR3 consists of 15 residues. Germline V gives CDR1 MNHNS, CDR2 SASEGT. The CDR3 reads CASSGPRDRVTEAFF. The CDR3 nucleotides are TGTGCCAGCAGTGGACCCCGGGACAGGGTGACTGAAGCTTTCTTT.

The rearrangement uses TRBV7-2 and TRBJ2-7, with D maybe TRBD2 (6 bases). CDR1 is SGHTA, CDR2 FQGNSA, per germline. Trimming left V 6 bases short and J 6 bases short, with 15 bases between. The CDR3 runs to 13 residues. This chain's CDR3 is CASSPTAGGEQYV. In DNA form, the CDR3 reads TGTGCCAGCAGTCCCACAGCGGGCGGCGAGCAGTACGTC.

The rearrangement links TRBV28 to TRBJ1-1; 9 bases line up with TRBD1. The V gene end was trimmed by 7 bases and the J gene end by 3 bases; junction bases not matched to a gene: 9. CDR3 length: 15 amino acids. The germline V gene encodes CDR1 MDHEN and CDR2 SYDVKM. CDR3 sequence: CASTSQGALDTEAFF. The CDR3 coding sequence is TGTGCCAGCACCTCACAGGGGGCGCTGGACACTGAAGCTTTCTTT.

This clone was seen once. This chain joins TRBV4-3 and TRBJ2-3; tentative D call: TRBD2 (5 bases). Germline CDR1 and CDR2: LGHNA and YSLEER. Trimming removed 0 bases from V and 6 bases from J, with 19 bases in between. CDR3 size: 17 residues. DNA for the CDR3: TGCGCCAGCAGCCAAGAAGGTGATAGCGAGGCGGGTGATACGCAGTATTTT. Translation: CASSQEGDSEAGDTQYF.

This chain uses TRBV15 with TRBJ1-5, with a possible D match to TRBD1 (5 bases). This CDR3 comprises 15 residues. Germline V gene lookup returns CDR1 LNHNV and CDR2 YYDKDF (reference sequence). Trimming removed 0 bases at V and 2 bases at J, with 8 bases between. CDR3 sequence reads: CATSRDRVGNQPQHF. The CDR3 DNA reads TGTGCCACCAGCAGAGACAGGGTGGGCAATCAGCCCCAGCATTTT.

The V call is TRBV7-2, the J call TRBJ2-5; the D gene is possibly TRBD1 (6 bases). Germline V lookup: CDR1 SGHTA, CDR2 FQGNSA. Trimming took off 0 bases at V and 5 bases at J, with 10 bases between the two ends. The CDR3 length is 14 residues. CDR3 nucleotides: TGTGCCAGCAGCTTAGCAGGGGGTTTCGAGACCCAGTACTTC. Residues: CASSLAGGFETQYF. Full variable domain (remainder filled in from reference TRBV7-2 and TRBJ2-5): GAGVSQSPSNKVTEKGKDVELRCDPISGHTALYWYRQSLGQGLEFLIYFQGNSAPDKSGLPSDRFSAERTGGSVSTLTIQRTQQEDSAVYLCASSLAGGFETQYFGPGTRLLVL.

This rearrangement joins TRBV10-3 to TRBJ1-6; no clear D. The CDR3 runs to 12 residues. Trimming removed 6 bases at V and 10 bases at J, with 10 bases between. CDR1 is ENHRY and CDR2 is SYGVKD in the germline V gene. The chain's CDR3 is CAISGIESPLHF. The DNA of the CDR3 is TGTGCCATCAGCGGGATAGAGTCACCCCTCCACTTT.

This rearrangement joins TRBV28 to TRBJ2-6; D may be TRBD1 (6 bases). The length of the CDR3 is 14 residues. V dropped 6 bases and J dropped 0 bases, with 6 bases sitting between them. Per the germline V gene, CDR1 is MDHEN and CDR2 is SYDVKM. CDR3 sequence: CASRQGSGANVLTF. For the CDR3, the DNA is TGTGCCAGCAGACAGGGCTCTGGGGCCAACGTCCTGACTTTC.

The CDR3, as DNA: TGTGCCAGCAGTGAGGGGACAGGTGCCTACGAGCAGTACGTC. Residues: CASSEGTGAYEQYV. The chain couples TRBV6-1 to TRBJ2-7, with 8 positions matching TRBD1. The length of the CDR3 is 14 residues. In germline, CDR1 is MNHNS, CDR2 SASEGT. J lost 2 bases, V lost 3 bases, and 3 bases had no gene match.

This clone was counted a single time. The chain uses TRBV11-2 and TRBJ1-5; 7 positions match TRBD1. This CDR3 region has 14 residues. Per the germline V gene, CDR1 is SGHAT and CDR2 is FQNNGV. J lost 2 bases, V lost 4 bases, and 2 bases had no gene match. CDR3 sequence reads: CASSSTGGNQPQHF. As DNA, the CDR3 is TGTGCCAGCAGCTCCACAGGGGGCAATCAGCCCCAGCATTTT.

This clone was observed a single time. This chain connects TRBV10-2 to TRBJ2-2, with 8 positions matching TRBD2. V shed 8 bases and J 8 bases; nucleotides not matched to a gene: 19. Germline CDR1 WSHSY, CDR2 SAAADI. The CDR3 loop spans 17 amino acids. The CDR3 DNA is TGCGCCAGCTCTCGACACTGGCGGGAGGCGGGCGGGGGGGAGCTGTTTTTT. It codes for CASSRHWREAGGGELFF.

This clone was found once. V gene TRBV10-1 combines with J gene TRBJ1-1; D remains ambiguous. Trimming cost V 3 bases and J 4 bases, with 9 bases left between them. The germline gives CDR1 WNHNN, CDR2 SYGVQD (reference sequence). The CDR3 has 13 residues. The CDR3 is CASSEVTGTEAFF. For the CDR3, the DNA is TGCGCCAGCAGTGAAGTTACCGGCACTGAAGCTTTCTTT.

The V and J genes are TRBV2 and TRBJ1-1, with D perhaps matching TRBD1 (6 bases). V lost 0 bases to trimming and J lost 0 bases, with 17 bases between them. Germline V lookup: CDR1 SNHLY, CDR2 FYNNEI. The CDR3 runs 18 residues. The CDR3 loop is CASSEAWVGTLMNTEAFF. CDR3 sequence (DNA): TGTGCCAGCAGTGAAGCTTGGGTGGGGACACTTATGAACACTGAAGCTTTCTTT.

V and J are TRBV7-2 and TRBJ1-6, with a weak D call TRBD1 (5 bases). The CDR3 length is 17 residues. Trimming removed 1 base from V and 5 bases from J, with 15 bases in between. The germline CDR1 and CDR2 sequences are SGHTA and FQGNSA. CDR3 sequence reads: CASSLVSGRGNNSPLHF. CDR3 DNA: TGTGCCAGCAGCTTAGTAAGTGGGCGGGGCAATAATTCACCCCTCCACTTT. The full variable domain, its missing parts supplied by reference TRBV7-2 and TRBJ1-6, is GAGVSQSPSNKVTEKGKDVELRCDPISGHTALYWYRQSLGQGLEFLIYFQGNSAPDKSGLPSDRFSAERTGGSVSTLTIQRTQQEDSAVYLCASSLVSGRGNNSPLHFGNGTRLTVT.

This clone was observed a single time. The gene calls are TRBV6-6 and TRBJ1-5; D not certain. The CDR3 is made up of 14 amino acids. The V end was cut by 5 bases, the J end by 4 bases, with 12 bases between. Germline assignment: CDR1 MNHNY and CDR2 SVGAGI (reference sequence). The CDR3 reads CASSTREGNQPQHF. The CDR3 region has the DNA TGTGCCAGCAGTACCCGTGAGGGAAATCAGCCCCAGCATTTT.

This chain connects TRBV15 to TRBJ2-7; D remains unclear. The length of the CDR3 is 14 residues. Per the germline V gene, CDR1 is LNHNV and CDR2 is YYDKDF (reference sequence). V lost 0 bases to trimming and J lost 3 bases, with 9 bases between them. CDR3 bases: TGTGCCACCAGCAGAGATTTGACAATCTACGAGCAGTACGTC. Protein product: CATSRDLTIYEQYV.

This clone has just one count. The genes are TRBV11-2 and TRBJ2-3; tentatively, D is TRBD2 (5 bases). The CDR3 has 15 amino acids. Germline loops: CDR1 SGHAT, CDR2 FQNNGV. Trimming stripped 1 base from V and 0 bases from J, with 8 bases between. The DNA for the CDR3 is TGTGCCAGCAGCTTAGTTGGCGGGAGCACAGATACGCAGTATTTT. Its translation is CASSLVGGSTDTQYF.

The chain uses TRBV7-9 and TRBJ1-2, with TRBD1 matching over 10 bases. The CDR3 consists of 16 residues. V was pared by 4 bases and J by 1 base, with 6 bases of the junction left unmatched. Germline lookup yields CDR1 SEHNR and CDR2 FQNEAQ (reference sequence). CDR3 DNA: TGTGCCAGCAGCTCTACAGGACAGGGGGTTAACTATGGCTACACCTTC. As protein: CASSSTGQGVNYGYTF. Variable domain in full (rest from reference TRBV7-9 and TRBJ1-2): DTGVSQNPRHKITKRGQNVTFRCDPISEHNRLYWYRQTLGQGPEFLTYFQNEAQLEKSRLLSDRFSAERPKGSFSTLEIQRTEQGDSAMYLCASSSTGQGVNYGYTFGSGTRLTVV.

This clone was seen once. The chain joins TRBV21-1 to TRBJ1-2; the table's D gene call, TRBD1, was not cross checked with the DNA. TRBV21-1 corresponds to a pseudogene. The CDR3 consists of 18 residues. The CDR3 protein is CASSKEVGRGRTNYGYTF. CDR3 in DNA: TGTGCCAGCAGCAAAGAGGTCGGCAGGGGAAGAACTAACTATGGCTACACCTTC.

This clone was observed a single time. The chain couples TRBV5-4 to TRBJ2-5, with a weak D call TRBD2 (6 bases). The germline V gene has CDR1 SGHNT and CDR2 YYREEE (reference sequence). CDR3 length equals 14 residues. Trimming pared 1 base from V and 5 bases from J, leaving 12 bases between. This CDR3 is CASSLYGSRETQYF. In DNA form, the CDR3 reads TGTGCCAGCAGCTTGTACGGGAGCCGTGAGACCCAGTACTTC.